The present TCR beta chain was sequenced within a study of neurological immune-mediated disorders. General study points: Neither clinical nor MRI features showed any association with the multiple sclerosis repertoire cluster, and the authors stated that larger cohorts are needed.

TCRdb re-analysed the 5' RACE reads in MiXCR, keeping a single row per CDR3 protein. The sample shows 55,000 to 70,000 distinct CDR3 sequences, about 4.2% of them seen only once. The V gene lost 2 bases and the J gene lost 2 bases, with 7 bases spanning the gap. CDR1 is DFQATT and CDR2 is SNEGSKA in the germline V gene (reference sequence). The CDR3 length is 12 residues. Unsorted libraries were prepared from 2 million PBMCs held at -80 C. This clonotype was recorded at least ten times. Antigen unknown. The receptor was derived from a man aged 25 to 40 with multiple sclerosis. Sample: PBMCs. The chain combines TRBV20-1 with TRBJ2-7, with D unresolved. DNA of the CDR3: TGCAGTGCTAGATGGGATACCTACGAGCAGTACTTC. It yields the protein CSARWDTYEQYF.